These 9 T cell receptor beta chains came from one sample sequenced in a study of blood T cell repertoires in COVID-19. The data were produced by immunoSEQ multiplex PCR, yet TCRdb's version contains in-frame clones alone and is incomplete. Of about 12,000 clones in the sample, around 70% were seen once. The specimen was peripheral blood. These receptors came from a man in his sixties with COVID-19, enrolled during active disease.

CDR3 in DNA: TGCGCCAGCAGCTTACAGGATGTGAGGTTCTTC. Its protein is CASSLQDVRFF. This rearrangement joins TRBV5-1 to TRBJ2-1; a weak D match, TRBD1 (5 bases). Germline V lookup: CDR1 SGHRS, CDR2 YFSETQ. V shed 2 bases and J shed 15 bases, with 12 bases lying between them. The CDR3 covers 11 residues.

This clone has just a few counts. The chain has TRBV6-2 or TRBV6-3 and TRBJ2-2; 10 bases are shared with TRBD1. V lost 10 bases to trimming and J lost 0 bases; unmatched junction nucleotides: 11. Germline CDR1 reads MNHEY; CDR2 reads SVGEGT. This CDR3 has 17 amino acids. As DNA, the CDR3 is TGTGCCACCATCCCCGGGGACAGGGGACCGAACACCGGGGAGCTGTTTTTT. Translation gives CATIPGDRGPNTGELFF.

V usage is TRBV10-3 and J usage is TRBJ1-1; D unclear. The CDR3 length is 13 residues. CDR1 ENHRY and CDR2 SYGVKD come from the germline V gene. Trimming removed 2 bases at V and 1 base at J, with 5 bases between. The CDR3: CAISEPRNTEAFF. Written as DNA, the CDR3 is TGTGCCATCAGTGAGCCCAGGAACACTGAAGCTTTCTTT.

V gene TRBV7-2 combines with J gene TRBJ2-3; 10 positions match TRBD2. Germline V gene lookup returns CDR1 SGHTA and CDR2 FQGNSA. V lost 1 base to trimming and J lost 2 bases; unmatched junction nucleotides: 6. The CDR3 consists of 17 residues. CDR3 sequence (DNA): TGTGCCAGCAGCTTAGTCCCTAGCGGGGGCTTCACAGATACGCAGTATTTT. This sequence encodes CASSLVPSGGFTDTQYF.

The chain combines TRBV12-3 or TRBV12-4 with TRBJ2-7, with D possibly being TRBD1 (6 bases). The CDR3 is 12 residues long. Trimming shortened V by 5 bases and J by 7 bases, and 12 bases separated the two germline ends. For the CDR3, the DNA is TGTGCCAGCAGTCCTACAGGGTGGGAGCAGTACTTC. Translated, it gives CASSPTGWEQYF.

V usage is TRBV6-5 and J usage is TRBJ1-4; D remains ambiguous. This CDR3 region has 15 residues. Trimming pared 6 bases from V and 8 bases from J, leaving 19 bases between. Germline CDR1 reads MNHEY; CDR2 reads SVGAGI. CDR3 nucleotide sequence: TGTGCCAGCAGGGTTAGACCGAGGGCGGGGGAAAAACTGTTTTTT. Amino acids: CASRVRPRAGEKLFF.

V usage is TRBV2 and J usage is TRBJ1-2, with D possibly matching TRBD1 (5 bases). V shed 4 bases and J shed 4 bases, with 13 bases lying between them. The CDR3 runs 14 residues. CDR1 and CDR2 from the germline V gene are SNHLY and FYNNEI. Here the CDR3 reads CASSGVGLAYGYTF. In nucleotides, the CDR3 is TGTGCCAGCAGTGGGGTGGGGCTCGCCTATGGCTACACCTTC.

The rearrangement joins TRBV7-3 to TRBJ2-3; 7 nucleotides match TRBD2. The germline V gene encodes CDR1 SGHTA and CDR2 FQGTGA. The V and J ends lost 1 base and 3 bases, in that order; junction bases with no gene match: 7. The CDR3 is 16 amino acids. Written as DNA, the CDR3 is TGTGCCAGCAGCTTAAGAGGCGGGAGTGGTACAGATACGCAGTATTTT. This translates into CASSLRGGSGTDTQYF.

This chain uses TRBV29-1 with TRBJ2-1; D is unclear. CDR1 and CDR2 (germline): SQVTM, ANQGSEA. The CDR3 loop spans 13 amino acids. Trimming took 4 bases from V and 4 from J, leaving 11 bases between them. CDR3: CSVAPFGYNEQFF. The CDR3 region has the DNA TGCAGCGTTGCGCCCTTCGGGTACAATGAGCAGTTCTTC.